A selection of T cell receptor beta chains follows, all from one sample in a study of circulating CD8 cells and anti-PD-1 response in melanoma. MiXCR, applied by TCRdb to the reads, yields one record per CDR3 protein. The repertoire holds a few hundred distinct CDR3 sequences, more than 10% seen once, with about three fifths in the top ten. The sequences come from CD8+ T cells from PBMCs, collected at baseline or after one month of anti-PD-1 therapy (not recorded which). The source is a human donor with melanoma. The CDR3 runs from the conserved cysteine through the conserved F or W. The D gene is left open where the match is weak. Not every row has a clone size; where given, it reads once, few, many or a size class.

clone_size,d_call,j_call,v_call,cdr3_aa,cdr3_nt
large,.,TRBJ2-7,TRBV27,CASSLSGRGDYEQYF,TGTGCCAGCAGTTTGTCGGGCAGGGGAGACTACGAGCAGTACTTC
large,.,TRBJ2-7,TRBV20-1,CSARQGLSYEQYF,TGCAGTGCTAGACAAGGTCTATCCTACGAGCAGTACTTC
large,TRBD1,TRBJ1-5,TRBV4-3,CASSQDRGGRRQPQHF,TGCGCCAGCAGCCAAGACAGGGGGGGACGGCGGCAGCCCCAGCATTTT
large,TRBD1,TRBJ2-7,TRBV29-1,CSVELDRGWEQYF,TGCAGCGTTGAATTGGACAGGGGGTGGGAGCAGTACTTC
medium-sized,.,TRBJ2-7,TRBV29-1,CSVEWGGHEQYF,TGCAGCGTTGAGTGGGGTGGCCACGAGCAGTACTTC
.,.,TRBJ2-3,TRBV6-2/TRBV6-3,CASSYYDEADTQYF,TGTGCCAGCAGTTACTACGACGAGGCAGATACGCAGTATTTT
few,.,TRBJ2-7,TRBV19,CASSIVAENYEQYF,TGTGCCAGTAGTATAGTAGCGGAAAACTACGAGCAGTACTTC
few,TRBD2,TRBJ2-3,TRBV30,CAWSLAGGTDTQYF,TGTGCCTGGAGCTTAGCGGGGGGAACAGATACGCAGTATTTT
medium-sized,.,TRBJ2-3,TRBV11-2,CASSLGPSTDTQYF,TGTGCCAGCAGCTTAGGACCCAGCACAGATACGCAGTATTTT
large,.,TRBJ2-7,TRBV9,CASSPNNGDYEQYF,TGTGCCAGCAGCCCGAATAACGGAGACTACGAGCAGTACTTC
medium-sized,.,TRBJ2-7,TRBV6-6,CASSPLGPPYEQYF,TGTGCCAGCAGCCCTCTGGGGCCCCCCTACGAGCAGTACTTC
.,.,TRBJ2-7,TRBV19,CASSQQGIPYEQYF,TGTGCCAGTAGTCAACAGGGTATCCCCTACGAGCAGTACTTC
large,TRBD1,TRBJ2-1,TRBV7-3,CASSLTTGPINNEQFF,TGTGCCAGCAGCTTGACGACAGGGCCTATCAACAATGAGCAGTTCTTC
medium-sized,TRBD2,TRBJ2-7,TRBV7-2,CASSQLAGANEQYF,TGTGCCAGCAGCCAGCTAGCGGGGGCAAACGAGCAGTACTTC
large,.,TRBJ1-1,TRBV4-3,CASSQPSLSTEAFF,TGCGCCAGCAGCCAACCTTCCCTGAGCACTGAAGCTTTCTTT
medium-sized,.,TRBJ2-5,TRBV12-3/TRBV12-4,CASNTENQETQYF,TGTGCCAGCAATACAGAGAACCAAGAGACCCAGTACTTC
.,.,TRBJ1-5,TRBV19,CASSFDNPAQPQHF,TGTGCCAGTAGTTTTGATAATCCAGCTCAGCCCCAGCATTTT
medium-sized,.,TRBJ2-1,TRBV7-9,CASSLEAFSYNEQFF,TGTGCCAGCAGCTTAGAAGCGTTCTCCTACAATGAGCAGTTCTTC
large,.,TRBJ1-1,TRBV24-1,CATSDQYGEGMNTEAFF,TGTGCCACCAGTGATCAATACGGGGAGGGGATGAACACTGAAGCTTTCTTT
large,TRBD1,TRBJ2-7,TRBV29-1,CSAFGQGAVEQYF,TGCAGCGCCTTCGGACAGGGGGCAGTCGAGCAGTACTTC
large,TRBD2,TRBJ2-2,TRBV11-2,CASTRGGTGELFF,TGTGCCAGCACCCGCGGGGGCACCGGGGAGCTGTTTTTT
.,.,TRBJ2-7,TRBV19,CASSIFEQAYEQYF,TGTGCCAGTAGTATATTCGAACAGGCCTACGAGCAGTACTTC
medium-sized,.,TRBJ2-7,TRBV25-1,CASRDNSYEQYF,TGTGCCAGCCGGGACAACTCCTACGAGCAGTACTTC
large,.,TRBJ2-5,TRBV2,CASSVGWEETQYF,TGTGCCAGCAGCGTCGGATGGGAGGAGACCCAGTACTTC
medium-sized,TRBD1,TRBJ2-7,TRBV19,CASSVDRTGLSYEQYF,TGTGCCAGTAGTGTCGACCGGACAGGCCTATCCTACGAGCAGTACTTC
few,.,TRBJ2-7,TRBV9,CASSSGSTAEQYF,TGTGCCAGCAGCAGCGGAAGTACGGCCGAGCAGTACTTC
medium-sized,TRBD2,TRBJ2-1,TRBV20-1,CSGLAGPSSYNEQFF,TGCAGTGGACTAGCGGGGCCCAGCTCCTACAATGAGCAGTTCTTC
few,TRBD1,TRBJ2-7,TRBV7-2,CASSFTGDPGEQYF,TGTGCCAGCAGCTTCACAGGGGATCCGGGTGAGCAGTACTTC
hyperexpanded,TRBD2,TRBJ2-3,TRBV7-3,CASSLTPSGGDTQYF,TGTGCCAGCAGCTTAACCCCTAGCGGGGGGGATACGCAGTATTTT
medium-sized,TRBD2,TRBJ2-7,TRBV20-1,CSARDGGEAYEQYF,TGCAGTGCTAGAGACGGGGGGGAGGCCTACGAGCAGTACTTC
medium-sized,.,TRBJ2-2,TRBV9,CASSVVTNTGELFF,TGTGCCAGCAGCGTAGTCACAAACACCGGGGAGCTGTTTTTT
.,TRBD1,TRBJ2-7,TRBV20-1,CSARDGDSPLEQYF,TGCAGTGCTAGAGATGGGGACAGCCCTCTAGAGCAGTACTTC
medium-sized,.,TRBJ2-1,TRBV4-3,CASSQAGREEQFF,TGCGCCAGCAGCCAAGCGGGGCGGGAAGAGCAGTTCTTC
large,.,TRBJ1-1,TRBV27,CASSLLGQNTEAFF,TGTGCCAGCAGTCTGTTGGGACAGAACACTGAAGCTTTCTTT
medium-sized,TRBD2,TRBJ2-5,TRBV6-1,CASRYASGGVQETQYF,TGTGCCAGCAGATATGCTAGCGGGGGTGTCCAAGAGACCCAGTACTTC
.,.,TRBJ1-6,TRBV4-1,CASSQDRIESSPLHF,TGCGCCAGCAGCCAAGATCGGATCGAGAGCTCACCCCTCCACTTT
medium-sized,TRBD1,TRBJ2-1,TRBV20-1,CSARDPDRGLTNEQFF,TGCAGTGCTAGAGATCCGGACAGGGGGCTTACGAATGAGCAGTTCTTC
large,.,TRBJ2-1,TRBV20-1,CSANRYNEQFF,TGCAGTGCGAATCGTTACAATGAGCAGTTCTTC
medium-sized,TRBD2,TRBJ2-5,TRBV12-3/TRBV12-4,CASSTPGLADGETQYF,TGTGCCAGCAGTACTCCGGGACTAGCGGACGGGGAGACCCAGTACTTC
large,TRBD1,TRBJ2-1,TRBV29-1,CSVGQGGVEQFF,TGCAGCGTGGGACAGGGGGGCGTTGAGCAGTTCTTC
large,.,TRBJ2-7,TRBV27,CASRGQAYEQYF,TGTGCCAGCAGAGGTCAGGCCTACGAGCAGTACTTC
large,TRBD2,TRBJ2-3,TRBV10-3,CAISGRGADADTQYF,TGTGCCATCAGTGGGCGGGGGGCCGACGCAGATACGCAGTATTTT
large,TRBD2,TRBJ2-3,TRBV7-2,CASSLVSGGAGFTDTQYF,TGTGCCAGCAGCTTAGTTAGCGGGGGGGCTGGGTTTACAGATACGCAGTATTTT
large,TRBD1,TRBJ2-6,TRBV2,CARGLPGQGMSGANVLTF,TGTGCCAGGGGACTACCGGGACAGGGAATGTCTGGGGCCAACGTCCTGACTTTC
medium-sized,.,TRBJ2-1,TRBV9,CASSVEGGIYNEQFF,TGTGCCAGCAGCGTAGAGGGGGGAATTTACAATGAGCAGTTCTTC
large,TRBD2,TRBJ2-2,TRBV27,CASSDSAGGTGELFF,TGTGCCAGCAGTGACAGCGCGGGGGGCACCGGGGAGCTGTTTTTT